The rows below give T cell receptor beta chains drawn from one sample of a study of early T cells in non-severe SARS-CoV-2 infection. TCRdb ran MiXCR on the 5' RACE reads and lists one entry per CDR3 protein. Among some 57,000 distinct CDR3 sequences listed, 8.5% to 10% were seen once. The sample in question was whole blood, obtained at baseline. The receptors stem from an adult who was a healthcare worker with PCR-confirmed SARS-CoV-2 infection or an uninfected control (not recorded which). Both conserved end residues are part of each CDR3. D genes are given only for firm matches. The size entry is marked missing in some rows and otherwise reads once, few, many or a size class.

V: TRBV27; J: TRBJ1-1; D: TRBD1; size: -; CDR3: CASNKGGQGVQAFF; DNA: TGTGCCAGCAATAAGGGGGGACAGGGCGTTCAAGCTTTCTTT
V: TRBV7-3; J: TRBJ2-1; D: -; size: few; CDR3: CASSLQAGTYNEQFF; DNA: TGTGCCAGCAGCTTACAGGCAGGGACCTACAATGAGCAGTTCTTC
V: TRBV27; J: TRBJ1-4; D: -; size: few; CDR3: CASSSLEPTNEKLFF; DNA: TGTGCCAGCAGTTCACTTGAGCCAACTAATGAAAAACTGTTTTTT
V: TRBV7-9; J: TRBJ2-2; D: -; size: few; CDR3: CASRLAPNTGELFF; DNA: TGTGCCAGCAGACTAGCTCCGAACACCGGGGAGCTGTTTTTT
V: TRBV10-3; J: TRBJ2-5; D: -; size: -; CDR3: CAISEKAGTQYF; DNA: TGTGCCATCAGTGAAAAGGCAGGGACCCAGTACTTC
V: TRBV9; J: TRBJ1-1; D: -; size: -; CDR3: CASSDSTNTEAFF; DNA: TGTGCCAGCAGCGATAGCACGAACACTGAAGCTTTCTTT
V: TRBV5-1; J: TRBJ2-1; D: TRBD1; size: many; CDR3: CASRETGGNEQFF; DNA: TGCGCCAGCAGGGAGACAGGGGGCAATGAGCAGTTCTTC
V: TRBV19; J: TRBJ2-2; D: -; size: -; CDR3: CASIPGYVGELFF; DNA: TGTGCCAGTATTCCAGGCTACGTCGGGGAGCTGTTTTTT
V: TRBV7-2; J: TRBJ1-6; D: -; size: medium-sized; CDR3: CASSREGDSPLHF; DNA: TGTGCCAGCAGCAGGGAGGGTGACTCACCCCTCCACTTT
V: TRBV27; J: TRBJ2-2; D: -; size: many; CDR3: CASGQNTGELFF; DNA: TGTGCCAGCGGTCAGAACACCGGGGAGCTGTTTTTT
V: TRBV6-1; J: TRBJ1-1; D: -; size: many; CDR3: CASSEVPGDGLTFF; DNA: TGTGCCAGCAGTGAAGTTCCAGGGGATGGATTAACTTTCTTT
V: TRBV7-8; J: TRBJ1-2; D: -; size: -; CDR3: CASSPTVFNYGYTF; DNA: TGTGCCAGCAGCCCGACAGTATTTAACTATGGCTACACCTTC
V: TRBV14; J: TRBJ2-3; D: -; size: few; CDR3: CASRHDSTDTQYF; DNA: TGTGCCAGCAGACACGATAGCACAGATACGCAGTATTTT
V: TRBV5-1; J: TRBJ2-2; D: TRBD1; size: -; CDR3: CASSASGQHTGELFF; DNA: TGCGCCAGTAGCGCCTCGGGACAGCACACCGGGGAGCTGTTTTTT
V: TRBV2; J: TRBJ2-2; D: -; size: many; CDR3: CASSGDLNTGELFF; DNA: TGTGCCAGCAGCGGGGACTTGAACACCGGGGAGCTGTTTTTT
V: TRBV9; J: TRBJ2-1; D: -; size: many; CDR3: CASSVVGTKNEQFF; DNA: TGTGCCAGCAGCGTAGTGGGGACAAAGAATGAGCAGTTCTTC
V: TRBV6-5; J: TRBJ1-5; D: -; size: few; CDR3: CASSYSKGYQPQHF; DNA: TGTGCCAGCAGTTACTCGAAGGGGTATCAGCCCCAGCATTTT
V: TRBV3-1; J: TRBJ2-5; D: -; size: few; CDR3: CASSHTETQYF; DNA: TGTGCCAGCAGCCACACAGAGACCCAGTACTTC
V: TRBV7-9; J: TRBJ1-5; D: -; size: -; CDR3: CASSQSGDSNQPQHF; DNA: TGTGCCAGCAGCCAATCAGGGGATAGCAATCAGCCCCAGCATTTT
V: TRBV7-3; J: TRBJ2-5; D: TRBD2; size: few; CDR3: CASSLGGGALETQYF; DNA: TGTGCCAGCAGCTTAGGCGGGGGGGCCTTAGAGACCCAGTACTTC
V: TRBV27; J: TRBJ1-1; D: -; size: -; CDR3: CASSLSLDFEAFF; DNA: TGTGCCAGCAGTTTATCTTTGGACTTCGAAGCTTTCTTT
V: TRBV4-2; J: TRBJ2-3; D: -; size: many; CDR3: CASSQDSRDTQYF; DNA: TGTGCCAGCAGCCAAGATTCTCGGGATACGCAGTATTTT
V: TRBV7-9; J: TRBJ2-1; D: TRBD2; size: -; CDR3: CASSLVPSGSYEQFF; DNA: TGTGCCAGCAGCTTAGTCCCTAGCGGGAGCTATGAGCAGTTCTTC
V: TRBV11-2; J: TRBJ2-1; D: -; size: few; CDR3: CASSLAVSYNEQFF; DNA: TGTGCCAGCAGCTTAGCGGTATCCTACAATGAGCAGTTCTTC
V: TRBV29-1; J: TRBJ1-5; D: -; size: -; CDR3: CSVINEGNQPQHF; DNA: TGCAGCGTTATCAACGAGGGCAATCAGCCCCAGCATTTT
V: TRBV2; J: TRBJ1-1; D: -; size: many; CDR3: CASRSQGLGNTEAFF; DNA: TGTGCCAGCAGGTCACAGGGTTTGGGGAACACTGAAGCTTTCTTT
V: TRBV4-1; J: TRBJ1-5; D: TRBD1; size: many; CDR3: CASSQVAGGQPQHF; DNA: TGCGCCAGCAGCCAAGTGGCAGGGGGGCAGCCCCAGCATTTT
V: TRBV3-1; J: TRBJ1-2; D: -; size: few; CDR3: CASKLSGAYGYTF; DNA: TGTGCCAGCAAGCTCTCCGGGGCCTATGGCTACACCTTC
V: TRBV7-6; J: TRBJ2-2; D: TRBD2; size: few; CDR3: CASSLAGGPNTGELFF; DNA: TGTGCCAGCAGCCTAGCGGGGGGGCCGAACACCGGGGAGCTGTTTTTT
V: TRBV11-2; J: TRBJ2-5; D: TRBD2; size: -; CDR3: CASRRGLAREETQYF; DNA: TGTGCCAGCAGGAGGGGACTAGCTCGGGAAGAGACCCAGTACTTC
V: TRBV5-1; J: TRBJ2-3; D: TRBD1; size: few; CDR3: CASSLGTGNTDTQYF; DNA: TGCGCCAGCAGCTTGGGGACAGGGAACACAGATACGCAGTATTTT
V: TRBV12-3/TRBV12-4; J: TRBJ2-1; D: TRBD2; size: many; CDR3: CASSPGLAGPGEQFF; DNA: TGTGCCAGCAGCCCGGGACTAGCGGGACCCGGGGAGCAGTTCTTC
V: TRBV5-1; J: TRBJ2-1; D: TRBD1; size: few; CDR3: CASSLGTGRYNEQFF; DNA: TGCGCCAGCAGCTTGGGGACAGGGAGGTACAATGAGCAGTTCTTC
V: TRBV29-1; J: TRBJ2-4; D: -; size: many; CDR3: CSVTGYTGAKNIQYF; DNA: TGCAGCGTTACAGGGTACACAGGAGCCAAAAACATTCAGTACTTC
V: TRBV13; J: TRBJ2-7; D: -; size: many; CDR3: CATQRGADSYEQYF; DNA: TGTGCCACCCAACGGGGGGCCGATTCCTACGAGCAGTACTTC
V: TRBV7-9; J: TRBJ1-1; D: -; size: few; CDR3: CASSLAPTVNTEAFF; DNA: TGTGCCAGCAGCTTAGCGCCTACAGTAAACACTGAAGCTTTCTTT
V: TRBV29-1; J: TRBJ2-1; D: -; size: -; CDR3: CSVGHTGFNEQFF; DNA: TGCAGCGTTGGGCATACGGGTTTCAATGAGCAGTTCTTC
V: TRBV11-2; J: TRBJ2-2; D: -; size: few; CDR3: CASSLDHLASELFF; DNA: TGTGCCAGCAGCTTAGATCACCTGGCTTCGGAGCTGTTTTTT
V: TRBV7-2; J: TRBJ2-2; D: -; size: -; CDR3: CASSVGEEANTGELFF; DNA: TGTGCCAGCAGCGTTGGGGAGGAAGCGAACACCGGGGAGCTGTTTTTT
V: TRBV3-1; J: TRBJ2-1; D: TRBD2; size: few; CDR3: CASSRPGLAGNYNEQFF; DNA: TGTGCCAGCAGCCGTCCCGGACTAGCGGGGAACTACAATGAGCAGTTCTTC
V: TRBV3-1; J: TRBJ2-7; D: TRBD1; size: few; CDR3: CASSQEGTGISYEQYF; DNA: TGTGCCAGCAGCCAAGAAGGGACAGGCATCTCCTACGAGCAGTACTTC
V: TRBV10-3; J: TRBJ1-1; D: TRBD1; size: few; CDR3: CAISDPGQRPEAFF; DNA: TGTGCCATCAGTGACCCGGGACAGAGGCCTGAAGCTTTCTTT
V: TRBV6-1; J: TRBJ1-4; D: -; size: once; CDR3: CASSDGSGSQGEKLFF; DNA: TGTGCCAGCAGTGATGGGTCGGGCTCGCAGGGGGAAAAACTGTTTTTT
V: TRBV6-6; J: TRBJ1-5; D: -; size: -; CDR3: CASSYSYRNSNQPQHF; DNA: TGTGCCAGCAGTTACTCTTACAGGAATAGCAATCAGCCCCAGCATTTT
V: TRBV12-3/TRBV12-4; J: TRBJ1-2; D: -; size: many; CDR3: CASSPDRYGYTF; DNA: TGTGCCAGCAGTCCGGACAGATATGGCTACACCTTC
V: TRBV4-1; J: TRBJ2-7; D: -; size: -; CDR3: CASSQGFSPSYEQYF; DNA: TGCGCCAGCAGCCAAGGGTTTAGTCCCTCCTACGAGCAGTACTTC
V: TRBV6-1; J: TRBJ1-2; D: -; size: few; CDR3: CASIGNNYGYTF; DNA: TGTGCCAGCATTGGTAATAACTATGGCTACACCTTC
V: TRBV20-1; J: TRBJ1-5; D: -; size: -; CDR3: CSASGTGVDNQPQHF; DNA: TGCAGTGCTAGTGGGACGGGCGTTGACAATCAGCCCCAGCATTTT
V: TRBV7-9; J: TRBJ2-5; D: -; size: -; CDR3: CASSLEDRGIRGETQYF; DNA: TGTGCCAGCAGCTTAGAGGACCGTGGGATACGGGGAGAGACCCAGTACTTC
V: TRBV30; J: TRBJ1-2; D: -; size: -; CDR3: CAWSVGGGYTF; DNA: TGTGCCTGGAGTGTAGGGGGAGGCTACACCTTC
V: TRBV18; J: TRBJ2-5; D: -; size: -; CDR3: CASSPQVALRRPGEETQYF; DNA: TGTGCCAGCTCACCCCAGGTAGCGTTGCGGCGTCCAGGAGAAGAGACCCAGTACTTC
V: TRBV20-1; J: TRBJ1-1; D: -; size: many; CDR3: CSALEVGTEAFF; DNA: TGCAGTGCCCTTGAGGTGGGAACTGAAGCTTTCTTT
V: TRBV7-9; J: TRBJ2-2; D: -; size: few; CDR3: CASSPTGTNTGELFF; DNA: TGTGCCAGCAGTCCCACCGGGACAAACACCGGGGAGCTGTTTTTT
V: TRBV29-1; J: TRBJ2-3; D: -; size: -; CDR3: CSARTFSTDTQYF; DNA: TGCAGCGCCAGGACGTTTAGCACAGATACGCAGTATTTT